The 6 T cell receptor beta chains below all came from one sample that was sequenced in a study of response to subunit inactivated influenza vaccine. From the RT-PCR reads, TCRdb called clonotypes with MiXCR, one entry per CDR3 protein. Of some 850,000 distinct CDR3 sequences in the sample, around a sixth were seen once. The sample consisted of PBMCs from blood, taken roughly 5 days after vaccination. The receptors originated from a man in his fifties who received an inactivated influenza vaccine.

This chain uses TRBV5-1 with TRBJ2-7; 9 nucleotides line up with TRBD2. Losses at the gene ends were 1 base for V and 6 bases for J; bases not matched to a gene: 20. This CDR3 comprises 19 residues. Per germline, CDR1 SGHRS and CDR2 YFSETQ. CDR3 residues: CASSLLGVSGGFLGFEQYF. CDR3 sequence (DNA): TGCGCCAGCAGCTTGCTCGGTGTTAGCGGGGGTTTCCTCGGATTCGAGCAGTACTTC.

The CDR3 nucleotides read TGTGCCAGCAGAATGGGGCTGTCTCAAGAGACCCAGTACTTC. The encoded protein is CASRMGLSQETQYF. J is TRBJ2-5 and V is TRBV12-3 or TRBV12-4, with D tentatively TRBD1 (5 bases). Between the trimmed V and J ends, which lost 6 bases and 2 bases, there was a span of 13 bases. CDR3 length: 14 residues.

The chain has TRBV5-1 and TRBJ1-6; 8 bases align to TRBD1. The V segment lost 4 bases and the J segment 16 bases; nucleotides outside the gene matches: 7. The CDR3 runs to 12 residues. The V gene's germline CDR1 is SGHRS and CDR2 YFSETQ. CDR3 sequence: CASSSGQGLLHF. DNA for the CDR3: TGCGCCAGCAGCAGCGGACAGGGCCTACTCCACTTT.

This clonotype was detected many times. This chain links TRBV12-3 or TRBV12-4 with TRBJ1-2; no reliable D call. The CDR3 is 13 residues long. V was cut by 5 bases and J by 3 bases, with 10 bases left in between. Here the CDR3 reads CASSSVGDYGYTF. DNA of the CDR3: TGTGCCAGCAGTAGCGTTGGTGACTATGGCTACACCTTC.

This clonotype was detected only a few times. The chain recombines TRBV24-1 with TRBJ1-2, with D uncertain. The germline CDR1 and CDR2 sequences are KGHDR and SFDVKD. This CDR3 is built from 14 residues. V lost 4 bases and J lost 3, with 11 bases in between. Here the CDR3 DNA reads TGTGCCACCAGTGAGGCGGGCTGGGACTATGGCTACACCTTC. It yields the protein CATSEAGWDYGYTF.

The chain combines TRBV9 with TRBJ1-2, with TRBD1 matching 9 bases. This CDR3 contains 15 residues. The ends lost 0 bases at V and 7 bases at J; junction bases unmatched: 7. Looked up from germline, CDR1 is SGDLS and CDR2 is YYNGEE. The CDR3 loop reads CASSVARTGVAGYTF. CDR3 nucleotides: TGTGCCAGCAGCGTAGCTAGGACAGGGGTTGCTGGCTACACCTTC.